This TCR beta chain was found in a study of OX40 agonist ivuxolimab in advanced cancers. Generated by immunoSEQ multiplex PCR, the TCRdb table keeps only in-frame clones and is missing some. The repertoire holds 65,000 to 90,000 clones, with over 75% as singletons. Study results and limitations: Low normalized T-cell clonal expansion also characterized some of the nonresponders. Those patients achieving a partial response at 0.1-3.0 mg/kg showed among the lowest clonal expansion. Clonal expansion from baseline to week 6 occurred in both CD4+ and CD8+ T cells.

Germline loops: CDR1 SGHKS, CDR2 YYEKEE (reference sequence). CDR3 size: 17 residues. Trimming cost V 5 bases and J 4 bases; bases outside gene matches: 9. Worth noting for this clone: Its antigen is not identified.

This clonotype originated in an adult with an advanced solid tumor such as melanoma, head and neck, liver or kidney cancer. V usage is TRBV5-5 and J usage is TRBJ2-5; TRBD2 agrees at 15 bases. The sequenced sample was CD4+ or CD8+ T cells sorted from blood, obtained in a trial of the OX40 agonist ivuxolimab. In DNA form, the CDR3 reads TGTGCCAGCAGTTCCGGGACTAGCGGGGGGCGGCGAGAGACCCAGTACTTC. This sequence encodes CASSSGTSGGRRETQYF.